One T cell receptor (beta chain) is described in this entry. Its antigen is unknown. Surgery cases with the highest brain T cell transcript signatures were chosen for sequencing. Before surgery, patients took at least one anti-epileptic drug. CDR3 length equals 13 residues. The trim removed 7 bases at V and 5 bases at J, leaving 7 bases unmatched. Germline CDR1 is SNHLY and CDR2 is FYNNEI. These data originate in a study of brain T cells in children with intractable seizures. Regarding the study as a whole: HCMV serostatus was not known, and viral specificity came from CDR3 similarity only. Pre- and post-surgery blood differed in depth, so pre-surgery absences may be undersampling.

Only in-frame clones appear in the TCRdb table, and some are missing; sequencing was by immunoSEQ multiplex PCR. The table has around 80,000 clones, around 91% seen once. The chain has TRBV2 and TRBJ2-5, with TRBD1 matching 7 bases. This receptor was identified in a girl aged 2 to 10 with Rasmussen encephalitis and intractable seizures. The material was peripheral blood, obtained at surgery. CDR3 nucleotide sequence: TGTGCCAGCAAAGGGGGCGGCTACGAGACCCAGTACTTC. Translating gives CASKGGGYETQYF.